This TCR beta chain was identified during a study of vaccination effects on CD4 cells after COVID-19. Whole-study findings and limits: Vaccine-induced clones in healthy vaccinees cross-reacted with common cold coronaviruses in only 1 of 255 cases. Among infection- and vaccine-induced clones, marked clonal contraction occurred late after vaccination.

Remarks on this clone: Its specificity is unknown.

Antigen-specific CD4+ T cells were expanded with viral peptide pools in the ViraFEST assay before sequencing. Following an approximately ten-day culture, CD4+ T cells were purified. Vaccine recipients, nucleocapsid antibody negative, had no prior SARS-CoV-2 infection. The method was immunoSEQ multiplex PCR; TCRdb's version includes in-frame clones alone and lacks a portion of them. The data show some 22,000 clones, with 73% seen just once and about 27% held by the top ten. The sequence derives from a human donor who received a COVID-19 vaccine. This specimen consisted of CD4+ T cells from PBMCs cultured with HCoV-NL63 spike peptides, obtained before COVID-19 vaccination.

The DNA of the CDR3 is TGTGCCAGCAGAACCCCCTTTCGTCAGGGGCGGGACACTGAAGCTTTCTTT. Its protein is CASRTPFRQGRDTEAFF. V is TRBV2 and J is TRBJ1-1; possibly TRBD1 for D (6 bases). This CDR3 has 17 residues. Per the germline V gene, CDR1 is SNHLY and CDR2 is FYNNEI. Trimming removed 6 bases from V and 3 bases from J, with 23 bases in between.